The 10 T cell receptor beta chains presented below share a single source sample, sequenced in a study of shared clonotypes between healthy human individuals. Sequencing was performed with immunoSEQ multiplex PCR; in TCRdb, only in-frame clones are kept and a portion is missing. The sample includes 2 million to 3 million clones, 80% to 95% of them seen just once. Sequenced material: naive CD4+ T cells from PBMCs. This sample's subset: CD45RA+ positively selected. The receptors here all came from a young man in good health. Some clones in this sample may be carry-over from other donors' samples.

This sequence joins TRBV5-6 and TRBJ2-7; maybe TRBD2 (5 bases). V lost 3 bases to trimming and J lost 2 bases, with 15 bases between them. There are 15 residues in the CDR3. CDR1 and CDR2 from the germline V gene are SGHDT and YYEEEE. In nucleotides, the CDR3 is TGTGCCAGCAGCTCCTGGGCGGGCAGCGCCTACGAGCAGTACTTC. It yields the protein CASSSWAGSAYEQYF.

Comments on this clone: The same CDR3 is also encoded by other DNA sequences in this sample. V and J are TRBV10-1 and TRBJ1-4; 8 nucleotides match TRBD1. V trimming: 8 bases; J trimming: 7 bases; junction bases outside the gene matches: 6. Germline loops: CDR1 WNHNN, CDR2 SYGVQD (reference sequence). This CDR3 comprises 13 residues. CDR3 nucleotide sequence: TGCGCCAGCTCCAGGGGGCAAGGTGAAAAACTGTTTTTT. Protein: CASSRGQGEKLFF.

The V and J genes are TRBV30 and TRBJ2-2; 8 bases are a match to TRBD2. J gave up 6 bases and V 0 bases, and 15 bases lay outside the gene matches. Germline V gives CDR1 GTSNPN, CDR2 SVGIG (reference sequence). The CDR3 spans 18 residues. The CDR3 is CAWSVRSSGYLPAGELFF. CDR3 coding DNA: TGTGCCTGGAGTGTACGGTCTAGCGGGTATCTCCCGGCCGGGGAGCTGTTTTTT.

This clone has a single count. The chain links TRBV27 to TRBJ2-1; D unclear. Trimming removed 6 bases at V and 3 bases at J, with 12 bases between. The length of the CDR3 is 14 residues. The germline V gene encodes CDR1 MNHEY and CDR2 SMNVEV (reference sequence). DNA for the CDR3: TGTGCCAGCAGATATCTCACCGACTACAATGAGCAGTTCTTC. It is translated as CASRYLTDYNEQFF.

This chain connects TRBV28 to TRBJ2-1, with 9 positions matching TRBD2. The CDR3 is 14 residues long. The trim removed 3 bases at V and 10 bases at J, leaving 7 bases unmatched. Germline values: CDR1 MDHEN, CDR2 SYDVKM. CDR3 region: CASSFSGRGREQFF. CDR3 in DNA: TGTGCCAGCAGTTTTAGCGGGAGAGGTAGGGAGCAGTTCTTC.

The rearrangement links TRBV2 to TRBJ1-2; D is unresolved. Trimming shortened V by 0 bases and J by 4 bases, and 9 bases separated the two germline ends. CDR3 length: 14 amino acids. CDR1 and CDR2 (germline): SNHLY, FYNNEI. CDR3 region: CASSEARLSYGYTF. DNA of the CDR3: TGTGCCAGCAGTGAAGCCAGACTATCCTATGGCTACACCTTC. The full variable domain, in which reference TRBV2 and TRBJ1-2 provide the parts outside the CDR3, is EPEVTQTPSHQVTQMGQEVILRCVPISNHLYFYWYRQILGQKVEFLVSFYNNEISEKSEIFDDQFSVERPDGSNFTLKIRSTKLEDSAMYFCASSEARLSYGYTFGSGTRLTVV.

This clone was seen once. The chain links TRBV6-1 to TRBJ2-5; 8 nucleotides match TRBD2. Germline CDR1 reads MNHNS; CDR2 reads SASEGT. The V and J ends lost 3 bases and 3 bases, in that order; junction bases with no gene match: 12. This CDR3 has 17 amino acids. CDR3 nucleotides: TGTGCCAGCAGTGAGAGGCCGGGACTAGGAATAGAAGAGACCCAGTACTTC. Residues: CASSERPGLGIEETQYF.

The chain combines TRBV7-2 with TRBJ1-5; D is undetermined. The CDR3 length is 12 residues. V was cut by 1 base and J by 12 bases, with 10 bases left in between. Looked up from germline, CDR1 is SGHTA and CDR2 is FQGNSA. CDR3 DNA: TGTGCCAGCAGCTTAGACGGAAGGCTCCAGCATTTT. Translation gives CASSLDGRLQHF.

The rearrangement uses TRBV28 and TRBJ2-3; 15 positions match TRBD2. The CDR3 length is 18 residues. The trim removed 5 bases at V and 4 bases at J, leaving 10 bases unmatched. Germline lookup yields CDR1 MDHEN and CDR2 SYDVKM. CDR3 residues: CASSLGTSGRPGADTQYF. Here the CDR3 DNA reads TGTGCCAGCAGTCTCGGGACTAGCGGGAGGCCGGGAGCAGATACGCAGTATTTT.

V is TRBV4-1 and J is TRBJ2-1; 9 bases match TRBD2. The CDR3 runs to 17 residues. V lost 2 bases and J lost 7; bases outside the gene matches: 12. From germline, CDR1 is MGHRA and CDR2 YSYEKL. The DNA for the CDR3 is TGCGCCAGCAGCCAAAGGGATCTTAGTAGCGGGAGAAATGAGCAGTTCTTC. Its protein is CASSQRDLSSGRNEQFF.